This T cell receptor (beta chain) was identified in a study of T cells expressing NK-cell markers. Overall study context: Just one sequenced donor of eight was HCMV-seronegative, while seven were seropositive.

CDR3 length: 13 amino acids. Germline V CDR1 and CDR2: DFQATT, SNEGSKA (reference sequence). In regard to this clonotype: Its antigen remains unidentified.

TCR beta cDNA was generated via 5'RACE template switching incorporating UMIs. TCRdb re-analyzed the 5' RACE reads; it lists each CDR3 protein once, without DNA. The table lists 150,000 or so distinct CDR3 sequences. Findings and caveats of the study: Dominant NKG2C+ clonotypes made up about 1.0-7.0% of CD8+ T cells in a handful of donors. One observes that, in several donors, these clonotypes were also the leading ones within the CD3+CD56-NKG2C+ fraction.

The sequenced sample was blood T cells: a sorted CD56 or NKG2C T cell subset, CD4+ or CD8+ T cells, or bulk PBMC T cells (not recorded which). The V call is TRBV20-1, the J call TRBJ1-2; TCRdb designates TRBD1, a call that cannot be tested without DNA. This receptor was identified in a woman aged 18 to 75 in good health. The CDR3 sequence: CSARLVRGFGYTF.